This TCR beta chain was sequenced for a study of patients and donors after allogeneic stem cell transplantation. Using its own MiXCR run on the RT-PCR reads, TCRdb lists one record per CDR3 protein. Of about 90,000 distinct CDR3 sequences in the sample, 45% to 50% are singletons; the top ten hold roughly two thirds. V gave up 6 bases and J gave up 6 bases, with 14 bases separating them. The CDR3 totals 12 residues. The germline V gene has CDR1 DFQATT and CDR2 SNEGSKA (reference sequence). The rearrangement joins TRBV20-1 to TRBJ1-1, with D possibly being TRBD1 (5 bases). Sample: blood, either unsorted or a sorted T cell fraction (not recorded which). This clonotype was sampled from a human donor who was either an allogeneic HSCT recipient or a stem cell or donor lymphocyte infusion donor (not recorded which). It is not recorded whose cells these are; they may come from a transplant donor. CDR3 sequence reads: CSAPGGGAEAFF. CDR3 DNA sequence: TGCAGTGCCCCGGGGGGTGGGGCTGAAGCTTTCTTT.